This T cell receptor (beta chain) was obtained from a study of blood T cell repertoires in COVID-19. Study-wide background: The study drew acute and convalescent COVID-19 samples from the United States, Italy and Spain. PBMCs, B-cell-depleted T cells, or T cells provided the cDNA or gDNA that made up the material.

Unmatched junction bases numbered 10, after V lost 7 bases and J lost 6 bases. CDR3 length: 15 amino acids. The germline V gene has CDR1 MNHEY and CDR2 SVGAGI. Authors' processing steps: Nucleated cell number was recorded as an estimate derived from reference gene primer amplification. Assay: immunoSEQ multiplex PCR; the TCRdb copy retains only in-frame clones and omits some. That table is the source of V, J and clone size, and D and trimming were worked out from the DNA. Of 40,000 to 50,000 clones listed, about 90% are singletons. The TCR comes from a human donor in a cohort sampled during active COVID-19. Source material: peripheral blood. The chain is built from TRBV6-5 and TRBJ2-1; 9 bases align to TRBD2. The CDR3 here is CASTRGSGGPNEQFF. CDR3 in DNA: TGTGCCAGCACCAGGGGTAGCGGGGGTCCCAATGAGCAGTTCTTC.